The rows below give T cell receptor beta chains drawn from one sample of a study of blood T cells in healthy people across ages. MiXCR was run by TCRdb on the 5' RACE reads, yielding one entry per CDR3 protein. The sample records around 820,000 distinct CDR3 sequences, 20% to 30% being singletons. The sample also formed part of further work on T cells of mothers and their children.

The sequenced sample was blood. Receptors were obtained from a boy aged 5-17 years in good health. The CDR3 runs from the conserved cysteine through the conserved F or W. The D gene is left open where the match is weak. Rows give clone size only sometimes, using once, few, many, or a class for an expanded clone.

CDR3,DNA,D,J,V,size
CSASRANEQLF,TGCAGTGCTAGCAGGGCCAATGAGCAGCTCTTC,-,TRBJ2-1,TRBV20-1,-
CASSGTYYQETQYF,TGTGCCAGCAGCGGGACTTACTACCAAGAGACCCAGTACTTC,-,TRBJ2-5,TRBV27,-
CASSQAGTGFYEQFF,TGCGCCAGCAGCCAAGCCGGGACAGGGTTTTATGAGCAGTTCTTC,TRBD1,TRBJ2-1,TRBV4-3,few
CASRLGMNTEAFF,TGTGCCAGTAGGCTAGGCATGAACACTGAAGCTTTCTTT,-,TRBJ1-1,TRBV19,many
CAGGGGTGGLDYGYTF,TGTGCCGGCGGCGGAGGGACAGGGGGTCTGGACTATGGCTACACCTTC,TRBD1,TRBJ1-2,TRBV9,-
CSVPTGGLTGELFF,TGCAGCGTGCCGACAGGGGGGTTAACCGGGGAGCTGTTTTTT,TRBD1,TRBJ2-2,TRBV29-1,-
CSATSRGRTPF,TGCAGTGCCACAAGCAGGGGGCGAACCCCTTTT,TRBD1,TRBJ1-1,TRBV20-1,-
CAWRAGAYSYNEQFF,TGTGCCTGGAGGGCTGGGGCGTACTCCTACAATGAGCAGTTCTTC,-,TRBJ2-1,TRBV30,-
CASTPQGVSTEAFF,TGTGCCAGCACCCCTCAGGGAGTTAGCACTGAAGCTTTCTTT,-,TRBJ1-1,TRBV27,once
CASSQGLGGSSYNEQFF,TGTGCCAGCAGCCAAGGACTCGGCGGGAGTTCCTACAATGAGCAGTTCTTC,TRBD2,TRBJ2-1,TRBV4-2,-
CASSSGRGVTYEQYF,TGTGCCAGCAGTTCCGGGCGGGGGGTCACCTACGAGCAGTACTTC,TRBD2,TRBJ2-7,TRBV28,-
CASSDDSADTQYF,TGTGCCAGCAGTGATGACAGCGCAGATACGCAGTATTTT,-,TRBJ2-3,TRBV12-3/TRBV12-4,once
CASTPGRGGYNEQFF,TGTGCCAGCACCCCAGGGAGGGGCGGCTACAATGAGCAGTTCTTC,TRBD2,TRBJ2-1,TRBV11-2,-
CASSADLVSRDWTGELFF,TGTGCCAGCAGCGCCGACCTGGTCTCCAGGGATTGGACCGGGGAGCTGTTTTTT,-,TRBJ2-2,TRBV7-2,-
CASSYSQGEAFF,TGTGCCAGCAGTTACTCCCAGGGCGAAGCTTTCTTT,-,TRBJ1-1,TRBV6-6,few
CASSQPDTHANEQFF,TGTGCCAGCTCACAACCGGACACTCATGCCAATGAGCAGTTCTTC,-,TRBJ2-1,TRBV18,few
CASRGSHPEAFF,TGTGCCAGCCGGGGCAGTCACCCTGAAGCTTTCTTT,-,TRBJ1-1,TRBV27,few
CASSVLRTGASTEAFF,TGCGCCAGCAGCGTTTTAAGGACAGGGGCCTCCACTGAAGCTTTCTTT,TRBD1,TRBJ1-1,TRBV5-1,-
CASSLGQVDFDYGYTF,TGTGCCAGCAGCCTGGGACAGGTGGACTTCGACTATGGCTACACCTTC,TRBD1,TRBJ1-2,TRBV7-2,few
CASSSGENEKLFF,TGTGCCAGCAGTTCCGGGGAAAATGAAAAACTGTTTTTT,-,TRBJ1-4,TRBV6-1,few
CATSDLRTGASGTQYF,TGTGCCACCAGTGATTTGAGGACAGGAGCCTCGGGAACCCAGTACTTC,TRBD1,TRBJ2-5,TRBV24-1,few
CASSLVRGGTQETQYF,TGTGCCAGCAGCTTAGTCCGGGGAGGGACCCAAGAGACCCAGTACTTC,TRBD2,TRBJ2-5,TRBV7-2,-
CVTRGERYGYTF,TGTGTTACTAGGGGGGAACGGTATGGCTACACCTTC,-,TRBJ1-2,TRBV28,few
CASSFAVNQPQHF,TGTGCCAGCAGTTTTGCCGTCAATCAGCCCCAGCATTTT,-,TRBJ1-5,TRBV12-3/TRBV12-4,-
CASSLVPGNYNEQFF,TGCGCCAGCAGCTTGGTCCCGGGGAACTACAATGAGCAGTTCTTC,-,TRBJ2-1,TRBV5-1,-
CASLYKGEGRTDTQYF,TGTGCCAGCTTGTATAAGGGGGAGGGCCGCACAGATACGCAGTATTTT,-,TRBJ2-3,TRBV6-1,-
CASWDTLSFYF,TGTGCCAGCTGGGATACGCTCAGCTTTTACTTC,-,TRBJ2-7,TRBV12-3/TRBV12-4,-
CAISESGPSSYEQYF,TGTGCCATCAGTGAATCGGGGCCTAGCTCCTACGAGCAGTACTTC,-,TRBJ2-7,TRBV10-3,few
CSVGGGIVYNEQFF,TGCAGCGTTGGTGGCGGGATAGTGTACAATGAGCAGTTCTTC,-,TRBJ2-1,TRBV29-1,-
CASSGEGDTQYF,TGTGCCAGCAGCGGTGAGGGAGATACGCAGTATTTT,-,TRBJ2-3,TRBV9,-
CSVFDSTAGETQYF,TGCAGCGTTTTTGACAGCACTGCGGGGGAGACCCAGTACTTC,-,TRBJ2-5,TRBV29-1,-
CSARDRLASNYNEQFF,TGCAGTGCTAGAGACCGACTAGCGAGCAATTACAATGAGCAGTTCTTC,TRBD2,TRBJ2-1,TRBV20-1,few
CASSPGLAGVYNEQFF,TGCGCCAGCAGCCCTGGACTAGCGGGGGTCTACAATGAGCAGTTCTTC,TRBD2,TRBJ2-1,TRBV5-1,few
CAPTGGGLQETQYF,TGTGCCCCCACAGGGGGGGGCCTTCAAGAGACCCAGTACTTC,-,TRBJ2-5,TRBV21-1,-
CASSQDPSIAGELFF,TGCGCCAGCAGCCAAGACCCTAGCATCGCCGGGGAGCTGTTTTTT,-,TRBJ2-2,TRBV4-3,-
CASSYSKRDEQYF,TGTGCCAGCAGTTACTCTAAAAGGGACGAGCAGTACTTC,-,TRBJ2-7,TRBV6-6,-
CSVAAANAEAFF,TGCAGCGTTGCGGCGGCGAACGCTGAAGCTTTCTTT,-,TRBJ1-1,TRBV29-1,few
CASSPDREQETQYF,TGTGCCAGCAGCCCTGACAGGGAGCAAGAGACCCAGTACTTC,TRBD1,TRBJ2-5,TRBV27,few